This is a list of T cell receptor beta chains from one sample in a study of Ad26.COV2.S vaccination and SARS-CoV-2 variants. Sequencing used immunoSEQ multiplex PCR; TCRdb keeps in-frame clones, though not all of them. The repertoire holds roughly 270,000 clones, with 80% to 90% as singletons. The sequencing here drew on peripheral blood, taken in a trial of Ad26.COV2.S vaccine versus placebo. These receptors all stem from a person aged 18-60 years who received the Ad26.COV2.S COVID-19 vaccine or a placebo. The CDR3 runs from the conserved cysteine through the conserved F or W. D genes are given only for firm matches. The size field is filled for only some rows; it gives once, few, many or a size class.

>TRBJ2-2|TRBV18|.|.|14
CASSPQHRTGELFF
TGTGCCAGCTCACCCCAACACAGGACGGGGGAGCTGTTTTTT
>TRBJ1-2|TRBV6-5|.|TRBD1|14
CASRRTGEDYGYTF
TGTGCCAGCAGAAGGACAGGGGAAGACTATGGCTACACCTTC
>TRBJ2-5|TRBV11-2|.|.|15
CASSLSLAPHETQYF
TGTGCCAGCAGCTTAAGCCTGGCCCCCCATGAGACCCAGTACTTC
>TRBJ2-7|TRBV27|.|.|15
CASSPLRELDYEQYF
TGTGCCAGCAGCCCCCTGAGGGAGCTTGACTACGAGCAGTACTTC
>TRBJ1-6|TRBV2|.|TRBD1|14
CASRRDSYNSPLHF
TGTGCCAGCAGGAGGGACAGCTATAATTCACCCCTCCACTTT
>TRBJ1-5|TRBV28|.|TRBD1|14
CATYWTGGDQPQHF
TGTGCCACCTACTGGACAGGGGGCGATCAGCCCCAGCATTTT
>TRBJ2-7|TRBV7-2|once|TRBD2|15
CASSLGVAGAGEQYF
TGTGCCAGCAGCTTAGGGGTAGCGGGGGCAGGAGAGCAGTACTTC
>TRBJ2-7|TRBV20-1|.|TRBD2|12
CSASYGRFEQYF
TGCAGTGCTAGTTACGGGAGGTTCGAGCAGTACTTC
>TRBJ1-1|TRBV5-4|.|.|14
CASSLEGTGKEAFF
TGTGCCAGCAGCTTGGAGGGCACAGGGAAAGAAGCTTTCTTT
>TRBJ1-5|TRBV2|.|.|13
CASRRGSNQPQHF
TGTGCCAGCAGGCGCGGTAGCAATCAGCCCCAGCATTTT
>TRBJ1-2|TRBV5-1|once|.|13
CASSLEGGHGYTF
TGCGCCAGCAGCTTGGAAGGGGGTCATGGCTACACCTTC